One and the same sample provided the 29 T cell receptor beta chains below, sequenced in a study of siplizumab effects on memory and regulatory T cells. Data came from immunoSEQ multiplex PCR; TCRdb stores just in-frame clones and leaves some out. The repertoire has tens of thousands of clones, roughly 93% of them found once; the top ten carry around two fifths. The sequencing sample was made of CD8+ T cells sorted from blood. All receptors come from a human donor in good health.

This chain connects TRBV11-2 to TRBJ2-1; TRBD2 matches 11 bases. This CDR3 is built from 15 residues. The J segment lost 3 bases and the V segment lost 7 bases, leaving 5 bases of the junction unmatched. CDR1 and CDR2 (germline): SGHAT, FQNNGV. CDR3 in DNA: TGTGCCAGCATCAAGGGACTAGCGGACTACAATGAGCAGTTCTTC. Translating gives CASIKGLADYNEQFF.

V usage is TRBV6-4 and J usage is TRBJ2-1; no firm D call. Between the trimmed V and J ends, which lost 4 bases and 0 bases, there was a span of 10 bases. Germline lookup yields CDR1 MRHNA and CDR2 SNTAGT. The CDR3 consists of 15 residues. CDR3 loop: CASSVDSSSYNEQFF. DNA for the CDR3: TGTGCCAGCAGTGTCGACTCGAGCTCCTACAATGAGCAGTTCTTC.

This chain connects TRBV2 to TRBJ1-1; D uncertain. In germline, CDR1 is SNHLY, CDR2 FYNNEI. The CDR3 runs 12 residues. V was cut by 8 bases and J by 5 bases, with 12 bases left in between. The CDR3 loop is CASHLPGTEAFF. The CDR3 nucleotides read TGTGCCAGCCACCTCCCGGGAACTGAAGCTTTCTTT.

This chain links TRBV4-1 with TRBJ2-1; TRBD2 agrees at 11 bases. Germline values: CDR1 MGHRA, CDR2 YSYEKL. This CDR3 comprises 14 residues. V lost 5 bases and J lost 8; bases outside the gene matches: 5. The CDR3 bases are TGCGCCAGCAGCTTGACTAGCGGGATAGATGAGCAGTTCTTC. It yields the protein CASSLTSGIDEQFF.

The V gene is TRBV7-3, the J gene TRBJ2-1; 7 nucleotides agree with TRBD2. The germline V gene has CDR1 SGHTA and CDR2 FQGTGA. The CDR3 is 15 amino acids. The V segment lost 5 bases and the J segment 4 bases; nucleotides outside the gene matches: 8. This CDR3 is CASSQVAGEYNEQFF. The CDR3, as DNA: TGTGCCAGCAGCCAGGTTGCGGGAGAGTACAATGAGCAGTTCTTC. Variable domain in full (rest from reference TRBV7-3 and TRBJ2-1): GAGVSQTPSNKVTEKGKYVELRCDPISGHTALYWYRQSLGQGPEFLIYFQGTGAADDSGLPNDRFFAVRPEGSVSTLKIQRTERGDSAVYLCASSQVAGEYNEQFFGPGTRLTVL.

This chain links TRBV5-4 with TRBJ1-6; TRBD1 might be the D (6 bases). CDR1 SGHNT and CDR2 YYREEE come from the germline V gene (reference sequence). V lost 3 bases, J lost 10 bases, and 17 bases lay in between. The CDR3 is 15 amino acids. The CDR3 sequence is CASSSTGSRESPLHF. CDR3 bases: TGTGCCAGCAGCTCGACAGGCAGTCGAGAGTCACCCCTCCACTTT.

V usage is TRBV5-6 and J usage is TRBJ2-7; D not certain. Per germline, CDR1 SGHDT and CDR2 YYEEEE. The V and J ends lost 7 bases and 4 bases respectively, with 12 bases between them. This CDR3 is built from 12 residues. The CDR3 sequence: CASQLVGYEQYF. The CDR3, as DNA: TGTGCCAGCCAGCTTGTGGGTTACGAGCAGTACTTC.

This chain links TRBV29-1 with TRBJ2-1, with TRBD2 as a possible D gene (6 bases). V was clipped by 3 bases and J by 4 bases, with 13 bases between them. The CDR3 sequence is 14 residues long. Germline-derived CDR1 and CDR2 are SQVTM and ANQGSEA. CDR3 in DNA: TGCAGCGTTGAGTTGGACTACAGATACAATGAGCAGTTCTTC. Amino acid sequence: CSVELDYRYNEQFF.

This chain joins TRBV4-1 and TRBJ2-1; no definite D call. The V and J ends lost 1 base and 7 bases respectively, with 5 bases between them. CDR1 and CDR2 from the germline V gene are MGHRA and YSYEKL. The CDR3 covers 12 residues. The DNA of the CDR3 is TGCGCCAGCAGCCAAGTACTTAATGAGCAGTTCTTC. It encodes CASSQVLNEQFF.

The chain uses TRBV19 and TRBJ1-5; D is ambiguous. Germline V gene data show CDR1 as LNHDA and CDR2 as SQIVND (reference sequence). This CDR3 contains 13 residues. V lost 5 bases to trimming and J lost 0 bases, with 5 bases between them. This CDR3 reads CASSGDSNQPQHF. CDR3 nucleotide sequence: TGTGCCAGTAGTGGGGATAGCAATCAGCCCCAGCATTTT.

V gene TRBV28 combines with J gene TRBJ2-1, with 7 bases identical to TRBD2. The germline V gene encodes CDR1 MDHEN and CDR2 SYDVKM. The J segment lost 0 bases and the V segment lost 6 bases, leaving 2 bases of the junction unmatched. CDR3 size: 14 residues. The CDR3 region is CASRRESSYNEQFF. Written as DNA, the CDR3 is TGTGCCAGCAGGCGGGAGAGCTCCTACAATGAGCAGTTCTTC. The whole variable domain, filled in from reference TRBV28 and TRBJ2-1, reads DVKVTQSSRYLVKRTGEKVFLECVQDMDHENMFWYRQDPGLGLRLIYFSYDVKMKEKGDIPEGYSVSREKKERFSLILESASTNQTSMYLCASRRESSYNEQFFGPGTRLTVL.

J is TRBJ2-7 and V is TRBV27; D gene ambiguous. Germline values: CDR1 MNHEY, CDR2 SMNVEV (reference sequence). V lost 2 bases to trimming and J lost 1 base, with 6 bases between them. The CDR3 totals 13 residues. The CDR3 DNA reads TGTGCCAGCAGTTTAGGGTTTTCCTACGAGCAGTACTTC. Translating it yields CASSLGFSYEQYF.

The chain recombines TRBV7-9 with TRBJ2-2, with 7 positions matching TRBD1. This CDR3 region has 15 residues. After removal of 2 bases from V and 4 bases from J, the junction contained 4 bases not matched to a gene. Per the germline V gene, CDR1 is SEHNR and CDR2 is FQNEAQ (reference sequence). For the CDR3, the DNA is TGTGCCAGCAGCTTAACCCGACAGGGCACCGGGGAGCTGTTTTTT. Translation gives CASSLTRQGTGELFF.

This chain links TRBV5-3 with TRBJ2-7; D is unclear. TRBV5-3 is placed among ORFs of uncertain function. There are 13 residues in the CDR3. Trimming pared 8 bases from V and 4 bases from J, leaving 16 bases between. CDR3 region: CASSNRYPYEQYF. CDR3 bases: TGTGCCAGCAGTAACAGATACCCTTACGAGCAGTACTTC.

V gene TRBV29-1 combines with J gene TRBJ2-7, with 7 bases identical to TRBD2. The germline CDR1 and CDR2 sequences are SQVTM and ANQGSEA. The CDR3 is made up of 11 amino acids. The V and J ends lost 7 bases and 3 bases, in that order; junction bases with no gene match: 3. The chain's CDR3 is CSAWEGYEQYF. CDR3 nucleotides: TGCAGCGCCTGGGAGGGCTACGAGCAGTACTTC.

The chain combines TRBV7-3 with TRBJ2-1, with 10 bases aligning to TRBD2. V gave up 5 bases and J gave up 0 bases; unmatched junction bases: 4. Germline values: CDR1 SGHTA, CDR2 FQGTGA. This CDR3 region has 16 residues. CDR3 coding DNA: TGTGCCAGCAGCAGGACTAGCGGTTCCTCCTACAATGAGCAGTTCTTC. Its translation: CASSRTSGSSYNEQFF.

V and J are TRBV5-1 and TRBJ2-3; 10 nucleotides line up with TRBD2. The CDR3 length is 16 residues. V lost 2 bases to trimming and J lost 1 base; unmatched junction nucleotides: 4. Germline V gives CDR1 SGHRS, CDR2 YFSETQ. In nucleotides, the CDR3 is TGCGCCAGCAGCTTTCTTGGACTAGCGGGCACAGATACGCAGTATTTT. Its protein is CASSFLGLAGTDTQYF.

The CDR3 region has the DNA TGTGCCAGCTCACCACCGGACACTGAAGCTTTCTTT. Residues: CASSPPDTEAFF. The V and J genes are TRBV18 and TRBJ1-1; no clear D gene. Germline CDR1 is KGHSH and CDR2 is LQKENI. The CDR3 is 12 amino acids. The V gene lost 0 bases and the J gene lost 3 bases, with 2 bases spanning the gap.

J is TRBJ2-1 and V is TRBV4-1; 12 bases align to TRBD2. CDR1 is MGHRA, CDR2 YSYEKL, per germline. After removal of 2 bases from V and 6 bases from J, the junction contained 5 bases not matched to a gene. The CDR3 extends over 16 amino acids. CDR3 nucleotide sequence: TGCGCCAGCAGCCAAAGACTAGCGGGAGTATTCAATGAGCAGTTCTTC. Translating gives CASSQRLAGVFNEQFF.

V usage is TRBV2 and J usage is TRBJ2-7; D is undetermined. Trimming pared 7 bases from V and 2 bases from J, leaving 9 bases between. The CDR3 has 12 residues. Germline V lookup: CDR1 SNHLY, CDR2 FYNNEI. The CDR3 bases are TGTGCCAGCAATGGCCAGACCTACGAGCAGTACTTC. This gives the protein CASNGQTYEQYF.

V usage is TRBV10-3 and J usage is TRBJ1-2; 7 nucleotides match TRBD1. The CDR3 is made up of 14 amino acids. Looked up from germline, CDR1 is ENHRY and CDR2 is SYGVKD. Unmatched junction bases numbered 4, after V lost 4 bases and J lost 2 bases. The CDR3, as DNA: TGTGCCATCAGTGGAGGGACAGCCAACTATGGCTACACCTTC. Translating it yields CAISGGTANYGYTF.

This sequence joins TRBV29-1 and TRBJ2-1; no reliable D call. The germline V gene encodes CDR1 SQVTM and CDR2 ANQGSEA. CDR3 length: 11 amino acids. The V end lost 6 bases, the J end lost 5 bases, and 8 bases lay between the germline ends. CDR3 amino acids: CSVKQDNEQFF. The CDR3, as DNA: TGCAGCGTCAAACAAGACAATGAGCAGTTCTTC.

The V and J genes are TRBV7-6 and TRBJ2-1, with 10 bases fitting TRBD1. From germline, CDR1 is SGHVS and CDR2 FNYEAQ. Trimming cost V 6 bases and J 6 bases; bases outside gene matches: 11. There are 16 residues in the CDR3. The CDR3 protein is CASSPKVGQGINEQFF. The CDR3 DNA reads as TGTGCCAGCAGTCCTAAAGTGGGACAGGGGATCAATGAGCAGTTCTTC.

V gene TRBV4-3 combines with J gene TRBJ2-7; D tentatively fits TRBD1 or TRBD2 (5 bases each). Germline lookup yields CDR1 LGHNA and CDR2 YSLEER. The V end was cut by 0 bases, the J end by 0 bases, with 9 bases between. The CDR3 has 15 residues. The CDR3 DNA reads TGCGCCAGCAGCCAAGAATCCGGGACCTCCTACGAGCAGTACTTC. It codes for CASSQESGTSYEQYF.

The chain uses TRBV7-2 and TRBJ2-1, with D possibly TRBD2 on 5 matching bases. The germline V gene has CDR1 SGHTA and CDR2 FQGNSA. CDR3 length: 12 amino acids. V was pared by 4 bases and J by 6 bases, with 7 bases between. CDR3 DNA: TGTGCCAGCAGCTCTAGCCCCAATGAGCAGTTCTTC. Its protein is CASSSSPNEQFF.

The rearrangement joins TRBV18 to TRBJ2-7; D might be TRBD2 (6 bases). Germline CDR1 is KGHSH and CDR2 is LQKENI. This CDR3 has 13 amino acids. V was cut by 2 bases and J by 3 bases, with 8 bases left in between. DNA of the CDR3: TGTGCCAGCTCACCAGGGACTTTCTACGAGCAGTACTTC. This encodes CASSPGTFYEQYF.

The chain links TRBV25-1 to TRBJ1-1; D gene ambiguous. Germline V CDR1 and CDR2: MGHDK, SYGVNS. The ends were cut back, 8 bases at V and 1 base at J, with 11 bases in the middle. There are 13 residues in the CDR3. The CDR3 here is CASSLGGNTEAFF. Here the CDR3 DNA reads TGTGCCAGCTCTCTGGGAGGGAACACTGAAGCTTTCTTT.

This rearrangement joins TRBV7-2 to TRBJ2-5; D is uncertain. Germline assignment: CDR1 SGHTA and CDR2 FQGNSA. The CDR3 loop spans 15 amino acids. Trimming took 1 base from V and 1 from J, leaving 10 bases between them. The CDR3, as DNA: TGTGCCAGCAGCTTAGTAGAGTCCCTCCAAGAGACCCAGTACTTC. Translated, it gives CASSLVESLQETQYF.

As concerns this clone: A much larger clonotype is one base distant, so this may be a read error. The chain is built from TRBV12-5 and TRBJ1-2; D is ambiguous. CDR3 length equals 13 residues. Per the germline V gene, CDR1 is LGHNT and CDR2 is FRNRAP. The CDR3 spells CAGGLRLNYGYTF. DNA for the CDR3: TGTGCTGGTGGTTTGCGGCTGAACTATGGCTACACCTTC.